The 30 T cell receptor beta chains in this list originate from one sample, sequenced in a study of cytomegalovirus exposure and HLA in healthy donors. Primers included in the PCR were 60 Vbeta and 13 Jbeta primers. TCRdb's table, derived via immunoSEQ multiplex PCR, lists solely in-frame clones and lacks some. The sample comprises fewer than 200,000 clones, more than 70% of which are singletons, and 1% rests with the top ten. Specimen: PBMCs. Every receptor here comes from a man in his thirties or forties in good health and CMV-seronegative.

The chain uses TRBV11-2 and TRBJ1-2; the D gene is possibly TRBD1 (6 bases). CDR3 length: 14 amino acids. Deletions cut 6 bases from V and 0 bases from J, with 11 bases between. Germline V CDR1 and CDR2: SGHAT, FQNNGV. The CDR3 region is CASSQGTANYGYTF. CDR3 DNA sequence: TGTGCCAGCAGTCAGGGGACGGCTAACTATGGCTACACCTTC. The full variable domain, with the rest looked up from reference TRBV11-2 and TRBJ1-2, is EAGVAQSPRYKIIEKRQSVAFWCNPISGHATLYWYQQILGQGPKLLIQFQNNGVVDDSQLPKDRFSAERLKGVDSTLKIQPAKLEDSAVYLCASSQGTANYGYTFGSGTRLTVV.

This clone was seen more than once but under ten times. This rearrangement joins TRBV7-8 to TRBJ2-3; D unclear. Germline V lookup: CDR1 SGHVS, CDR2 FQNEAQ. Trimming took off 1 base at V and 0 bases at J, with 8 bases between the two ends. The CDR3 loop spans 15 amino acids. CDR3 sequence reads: CASSLVDSSTDTQYF. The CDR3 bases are TGTGCCAGCAGCTTAGTAGACTCTAGCACAGATACGCAGTATTTT. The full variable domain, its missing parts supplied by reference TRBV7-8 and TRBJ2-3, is GAGVSQSPRYKVAKRGQDVALRCDPISGHVSLFWYQQALGQGPEFLTYFQNEAQLDKSGLPSDRFFAERPEGSVSTLKIQRTQQEDSAVYLCASSLVDSSTDTQYFGPGTRLTVL.

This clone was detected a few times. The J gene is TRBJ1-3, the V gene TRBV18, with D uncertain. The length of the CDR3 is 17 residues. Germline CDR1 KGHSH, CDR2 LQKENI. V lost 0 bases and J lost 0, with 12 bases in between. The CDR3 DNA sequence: TGTGCCAGCTCACCACCGAACGGGATTAGCTCTGGAAACACCATATATTTT. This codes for CASSPPNGISSGNTIYF.

The CDR3 protein is CASSRGDQPQHF. The CDR3 bases are TGTGCCAGCAGTCGGGGGGATCAGCCCCAGCATTTT. This chain uses TRBV5-4 with TRBJ1-5; D perhaps matches TRBD1 (5 bases). The germline gives CDR1 SGHNT, CDR2 YYREEE (reference sequence). The CDR3 loop spans 12 amino acids. The V gene lost 5 bases and the J gene lost 5 bases, with 8 bases spanning the gap.

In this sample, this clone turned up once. The CDR3 sequence is CASSLYYRDTQYF. CDR3 DNA sequence: TGTGCCAGCAGTTTATACTATCGCGATACGCAGTATTTT. V usage is TRBV27 and J usage is TRBJ2-3; no clear D gene. This CDR3 contains 13 residues. The V end was cut by 1 base, the J end by 6 bases, with 8 bases between. Germline loops: CDR1 MNHEY, CDR2 SMNVEV (reference sequence).

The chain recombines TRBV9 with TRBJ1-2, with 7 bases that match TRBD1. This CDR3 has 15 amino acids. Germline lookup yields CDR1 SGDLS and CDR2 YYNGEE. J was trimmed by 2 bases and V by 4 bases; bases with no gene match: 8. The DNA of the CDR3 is TGTGCCAGCAGCCCCCGGACAGGAAACAACTATGGCTACACCTTC. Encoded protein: CASSPRTGNNYGYTF.

CDR3 in DNA: TGTGCCAGCAGCCCCCCAGGGGCGGACGAGCAGTACTTC. Protein product: CASSPPGADEQYF. The V gene is TRBV13, the J gene TRBJ2-7; maybe TRBD1 (6 bases). V lost 5 bases, J lost 5 bases, and 13 bases lay in between. CDR1 is PRHDT, CDR2 FYEKMQ, per germline (reference sequence). The CDR3 sequence is 13 residues long.

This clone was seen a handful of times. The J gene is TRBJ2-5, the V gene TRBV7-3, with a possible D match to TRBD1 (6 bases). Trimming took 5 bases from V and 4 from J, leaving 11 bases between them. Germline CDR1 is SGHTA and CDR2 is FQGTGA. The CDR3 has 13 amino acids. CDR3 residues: CASSPKGGETQYF. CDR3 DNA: TGTGCCAGCAGCCCGAAAGGGGGAGAGACCCAGTACTTC.

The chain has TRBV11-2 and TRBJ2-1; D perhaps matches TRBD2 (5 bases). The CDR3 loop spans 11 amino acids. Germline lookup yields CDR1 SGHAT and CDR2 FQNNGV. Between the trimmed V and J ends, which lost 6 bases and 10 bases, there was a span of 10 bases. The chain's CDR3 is CASSSPGEQFF. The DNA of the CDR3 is TGTGCCAGCAGTTCCCCGGGAGAGCAGTTCTTC.

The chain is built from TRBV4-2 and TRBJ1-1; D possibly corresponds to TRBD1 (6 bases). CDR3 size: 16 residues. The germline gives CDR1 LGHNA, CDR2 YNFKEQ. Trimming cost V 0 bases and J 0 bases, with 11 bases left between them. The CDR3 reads CASSQDPDRLNTEAFF. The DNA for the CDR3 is TGTGCCAGCAGCCAAGACCCGGACAGACTGAACACTGAAGCTTTCTTT.

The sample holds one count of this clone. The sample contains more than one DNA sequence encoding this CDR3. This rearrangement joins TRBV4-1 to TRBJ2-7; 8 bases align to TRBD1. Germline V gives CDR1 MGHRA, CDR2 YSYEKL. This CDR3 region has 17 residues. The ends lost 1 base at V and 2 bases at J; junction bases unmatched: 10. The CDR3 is CASSQVHQGQVTYEQYF. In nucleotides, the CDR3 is TGCGCCAGCAGCCAAGTTCACCAGGGACAGGTAACCTACGAGCAGTACTTC.

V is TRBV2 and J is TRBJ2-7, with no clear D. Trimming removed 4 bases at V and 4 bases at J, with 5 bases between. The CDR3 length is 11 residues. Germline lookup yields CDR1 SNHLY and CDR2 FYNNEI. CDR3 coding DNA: TGTGCCAGCAGTGGCCAGTACGAGCAGTACTTC. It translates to CASSGQYEQYF.

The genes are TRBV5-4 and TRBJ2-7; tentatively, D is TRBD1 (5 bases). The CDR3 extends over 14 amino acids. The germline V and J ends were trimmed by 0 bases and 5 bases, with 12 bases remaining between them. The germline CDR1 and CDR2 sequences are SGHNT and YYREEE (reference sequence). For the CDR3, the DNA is TGTGCCAGCAGCTTGGGAAGCAGGGTCAACGAGCAGTACTTC. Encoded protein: CASSLGSRVNEQYF.

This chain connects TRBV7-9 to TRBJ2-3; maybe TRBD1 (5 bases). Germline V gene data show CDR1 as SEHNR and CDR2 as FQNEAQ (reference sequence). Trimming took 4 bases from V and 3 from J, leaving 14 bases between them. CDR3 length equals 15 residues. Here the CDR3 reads CASSYPRVGTDTQYF. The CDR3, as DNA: TGTGCCAGCAGCTACCCCAGGGTGGGGACAGATACGCAGTATTTT.

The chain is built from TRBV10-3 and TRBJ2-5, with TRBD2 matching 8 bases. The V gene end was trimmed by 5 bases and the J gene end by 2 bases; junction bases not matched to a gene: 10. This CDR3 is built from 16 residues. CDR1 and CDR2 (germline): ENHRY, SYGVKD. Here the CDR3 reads CAISSRARGDQETQYF. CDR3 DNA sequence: TGTGCCATCAGTTCCCGGGCGCGGGGGGATCAAGAGACCCAGTACTTC.

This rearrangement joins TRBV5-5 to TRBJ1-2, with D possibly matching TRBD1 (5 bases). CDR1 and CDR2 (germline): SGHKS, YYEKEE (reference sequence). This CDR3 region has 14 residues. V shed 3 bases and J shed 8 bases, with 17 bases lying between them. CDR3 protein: CASSSSGQRNGYTF. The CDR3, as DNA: TGTGCCAGCAGCTCTAGCGGACAAAGAAACGGCTACACCTTC.

CDR3: CASSPGLVETQYF. CDR3 in DNA: TGTGCCAGCAGCCCCGGACTAGTAGAGACCCAGTACTTC. This rearrangement joins TRBV27 to TRBJ2-5, with TRBD2 identical over 7 bases. Germline assignment: CDR1 MNHEY and CDR2 SMNVEV (reference sequence). The ends lost 6 bases at V and 4 bases at J; junction bases unmatched: 5. CDR3 size: 13 residues.

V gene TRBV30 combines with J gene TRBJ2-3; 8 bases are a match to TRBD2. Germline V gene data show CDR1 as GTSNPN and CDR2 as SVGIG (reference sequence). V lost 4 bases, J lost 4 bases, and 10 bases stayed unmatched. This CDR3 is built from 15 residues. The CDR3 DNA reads TGTGCCTGGACCAGAAAGCGGGAGTGGGCAGATACGCAGTATTTT. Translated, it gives CAWTRKREWADTQYF.

CDR3 in amino acids: CASSPPKGRGSSGANVLTF. The CDR3 DNA sequence: TGTGCCAGCTCACCACCGAAGGGCAGGGGGAGCTCTGGGGCCAACGTCCTGACTTTC. The V gene is TRBV18, the J gene TRBJ2-6; TRBD1 matches at 7 bases. The germline V gene has CDR1 KGHSH and CDR2 LQKENI. The CDR3 covers 19 residues. The ends lost 0 bases at V and 0 bases at J; junction bases unmatched: 8. The full variable domain, completed using reference TRBV18 and TRBJ2-6, is NAGVMQNPRHLVRRRGQEARLRCSPMKGHSHVYWYRQLPEEGLKFMVYLQKENIIDESGMPKERFSAEFPKEGPSILRIQQVVRGDSAAYFCASSPPKGRGSSGANVLTFGAGSRLTVL.

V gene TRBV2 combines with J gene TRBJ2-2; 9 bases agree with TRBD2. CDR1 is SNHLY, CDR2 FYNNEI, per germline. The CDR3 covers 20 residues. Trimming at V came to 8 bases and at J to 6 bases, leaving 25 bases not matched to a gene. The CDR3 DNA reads TGTGCCAGCTTGGCTGGGAGAGGTAGCGGGAGTAGCGTGAAGGCCGGGGAGCTGTTTTTT. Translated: CASLAGRGSGSSVKAGELFF.

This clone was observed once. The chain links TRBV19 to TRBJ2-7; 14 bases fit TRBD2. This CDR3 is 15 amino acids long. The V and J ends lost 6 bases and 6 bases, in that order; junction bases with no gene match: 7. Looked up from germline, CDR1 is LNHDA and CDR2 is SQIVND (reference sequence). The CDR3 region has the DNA TGTGCCAGTAGCGGGACTAGCGGGAGACGGGGCGAGCAGTACTTC. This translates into CASSGTSGRRGEQYF.

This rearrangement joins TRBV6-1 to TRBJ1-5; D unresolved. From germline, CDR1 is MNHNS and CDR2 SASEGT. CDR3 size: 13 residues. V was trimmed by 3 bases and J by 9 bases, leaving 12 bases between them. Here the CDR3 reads CASSDPSFWPQHF. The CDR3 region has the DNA TGTGCCAGCAGTGATCCCTCGTTCTGGCCCCAGCATTTT.

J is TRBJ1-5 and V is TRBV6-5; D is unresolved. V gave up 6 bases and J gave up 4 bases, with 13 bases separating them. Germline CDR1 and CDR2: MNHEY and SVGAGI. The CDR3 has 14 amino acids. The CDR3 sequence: CASSTGTVNQPQHF. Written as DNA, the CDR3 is TGTGCCAGCAGCACGGGTACTGTAAATCAGCCCCAGCATTTT.

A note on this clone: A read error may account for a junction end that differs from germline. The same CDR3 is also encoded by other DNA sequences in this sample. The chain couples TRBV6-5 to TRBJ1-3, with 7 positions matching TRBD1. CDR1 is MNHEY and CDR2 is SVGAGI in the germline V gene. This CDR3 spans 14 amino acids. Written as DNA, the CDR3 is TGTGCTAGCAGACCGGGACAGACTGGAAACACCATATATTTT. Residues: CASRPGQTGNTIYF.

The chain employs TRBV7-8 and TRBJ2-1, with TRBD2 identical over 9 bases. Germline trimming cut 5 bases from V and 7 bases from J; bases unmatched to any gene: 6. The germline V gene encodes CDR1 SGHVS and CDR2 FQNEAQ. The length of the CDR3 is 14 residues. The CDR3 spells CASSLAGGLNEQFF. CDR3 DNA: TGTGCCAGCAGCCTGGCGGGGGGGTTGAATGAGCAGTTCTTC.

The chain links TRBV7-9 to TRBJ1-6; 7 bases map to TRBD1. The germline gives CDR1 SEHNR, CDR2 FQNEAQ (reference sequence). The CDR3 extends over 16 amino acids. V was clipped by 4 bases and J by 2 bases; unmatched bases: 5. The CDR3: CASSSQTGTYNSPLHF. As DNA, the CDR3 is TGTGCCAGCAGCTCGCAGACAGGGACCTATAATTCACCCCTCCACTTT.

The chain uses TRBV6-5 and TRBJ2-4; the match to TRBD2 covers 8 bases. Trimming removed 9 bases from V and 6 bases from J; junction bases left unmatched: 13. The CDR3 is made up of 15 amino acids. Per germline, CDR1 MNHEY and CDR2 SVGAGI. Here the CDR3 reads CASSFSGGPRNIQYF. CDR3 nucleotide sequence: TGTGCCAGTTCTTTTTCGGGAGGGCCAAGAAACATTCAGTACTTC.

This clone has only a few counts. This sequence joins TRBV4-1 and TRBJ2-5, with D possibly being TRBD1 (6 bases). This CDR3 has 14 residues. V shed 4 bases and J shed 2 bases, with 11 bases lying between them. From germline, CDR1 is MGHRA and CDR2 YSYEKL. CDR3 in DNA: TGCGCCAGCAGCCCCAGACAGGCGCAAGAGACCCAGTACTTC. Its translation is CASSPRQAQETQYF.

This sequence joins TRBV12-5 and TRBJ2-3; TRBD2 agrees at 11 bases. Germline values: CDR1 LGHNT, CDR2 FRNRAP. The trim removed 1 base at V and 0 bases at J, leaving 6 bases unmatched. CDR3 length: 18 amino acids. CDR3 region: CASGLGGLAGISTDTQYF. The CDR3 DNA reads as TGTGCTAGTGGTTTGGGAGGACTAGCGGGCATAAGCACAGATACGCAGTATTTT.

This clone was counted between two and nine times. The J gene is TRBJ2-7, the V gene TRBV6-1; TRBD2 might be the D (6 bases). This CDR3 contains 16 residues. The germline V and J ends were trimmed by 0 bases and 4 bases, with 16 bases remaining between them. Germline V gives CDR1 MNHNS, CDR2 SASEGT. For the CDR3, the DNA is TGTGCCAGCAGTGAAGCGCGGGGCGCCGCCCGGTACGAGCAGTACTTC. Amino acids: CASSEARGAARYEQYF.